This T cell receptor beta chain stems from a study of a mutant IDH1 vaccine in newly diagnosed glioma. Study information: Initiation of the vaccine course occurred 4-6 weeks after radiotherapy alone, or alongside temozolomide cycles. Previous treatment comprised radiotherapy, temozolomide, or both, mostly both. Study-level findings and limits: Altogether, roughly 93% of patients exhibited vaccine-induced immune responses.

Produced via immunoSEQ multiplex PCR; TCRdb's table is partial and in-frame only. The sample consists of approximately 30,000 clones, approximately 90% of them appearing once. Note on this clone: Its antigen remains unknown.

Time point here: week 47, end of study. Alongside topical imiquimod, each dose of vaccine comprised 300 ug of mutant IDH1 20-mer peptide. In every donor, the tumor was a new WHO grade 3 or 4 IDH1-mutant, ATRX-lost astrocytoma. This TCR was sampled from a woman aged 40 to 50 with glioma. Sequences were derived from PBMCs, sampled from a glioma patient whose treatment included an IDH1 peptide vaccine.

The CDR3 loop is CASSSQLLGQPQHF. The CDR3 nucleotides are TGTGCCAGCAGCAGTCAGCTACTTGGTCAGCCCCAGCATTTT. This sequence joins TRBV2 and TRBJ1-5; D unresolved. V was cut by 6 bases and J by 6 bases, with 15 bases left in between. Germline V lookup: CDR1 SNHLY, CDR2 FYNNEI. CDR3 length equals 14 residues.